This T cell receptor (beta chain) was retrieved from a study of blood T cells in healthy people across ages. On this clonotype itself: The antigen is not known.

Findings and caveats of the study: Estimated diversity, derived from one million T cells, was regarded as an underestimate.

Every sample yielded at least 6.5 million isolated PBMCs. It was with a sample-barcoded 5' primer and a J-beta primer mix that a second PCR of roughly 7 to 12 cycles was run. A tag from a template-switch adaptor with 12 random nucleotides marked each cDNA molecule. TCRdb redid the calling of the 5' RACE reads with MiXCR, one entry per CDR3 protein. The top ten hold around 13% of the sample, which has 1 million to 1.2 million distinct CDR3 sequences, around two fifths seen once. The germline V gene encodes CDR1 MNHEY and CDR2 SMNVEV (reference sequence). V was cut by 0 bases and J by 7 bases, with 10 bases left in between. This CDR3 contains 13 residues.

This chain uses TRBV27 with TRBJ2-7; D may correspond to TRBD1 or TRBD2 (6 bases each). Material for sequencing was blood. This TCR came from a man aged 18 to 35 in good health. CDR3 amino acids: CASSLSRGEEQYF. As DNA, the CDR3 is TGTGCCAGCAGTTTATCGAGGGGGGAAGAGCAGTACTTC.